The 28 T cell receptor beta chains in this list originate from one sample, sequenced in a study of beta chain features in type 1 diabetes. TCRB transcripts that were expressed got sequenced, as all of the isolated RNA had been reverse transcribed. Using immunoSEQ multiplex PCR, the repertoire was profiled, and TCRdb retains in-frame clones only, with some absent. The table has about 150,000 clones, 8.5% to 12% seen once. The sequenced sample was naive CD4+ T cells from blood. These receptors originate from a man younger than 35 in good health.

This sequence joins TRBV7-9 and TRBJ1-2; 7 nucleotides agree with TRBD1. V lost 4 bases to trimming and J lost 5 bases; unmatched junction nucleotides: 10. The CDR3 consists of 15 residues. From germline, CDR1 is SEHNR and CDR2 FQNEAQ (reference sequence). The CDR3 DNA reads TGTGCCAGCAGCTCCCGAGGACAGGAATGGTATGGCTACACCTTC. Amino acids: CASSSRGQEWYGYTF.

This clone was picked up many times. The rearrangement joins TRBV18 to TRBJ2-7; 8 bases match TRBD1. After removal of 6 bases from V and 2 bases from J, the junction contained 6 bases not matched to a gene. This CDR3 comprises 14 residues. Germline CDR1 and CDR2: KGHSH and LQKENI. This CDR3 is CASSGQGAAYEQYF. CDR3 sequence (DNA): TGTGCCAGCTCCGGTCAGGGGGCTGCCTACGAGCAGTACTTC.

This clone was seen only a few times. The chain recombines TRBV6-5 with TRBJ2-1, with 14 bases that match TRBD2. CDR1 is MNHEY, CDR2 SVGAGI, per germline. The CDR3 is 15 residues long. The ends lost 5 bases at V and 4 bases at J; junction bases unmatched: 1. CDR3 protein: CASSRTSGGYNEQFF. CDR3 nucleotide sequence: TGTGCCAGCAGTCGGACTAGCGGGGGGTACAATGAGCAGTTCTTC.

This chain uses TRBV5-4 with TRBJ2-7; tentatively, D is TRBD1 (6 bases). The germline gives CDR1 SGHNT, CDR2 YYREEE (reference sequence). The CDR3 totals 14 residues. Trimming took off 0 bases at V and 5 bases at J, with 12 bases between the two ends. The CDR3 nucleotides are TGTGCCAGCAGCTTGGATCAGGGGTTCAACGAGCAGTACTTC. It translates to CASSLDQGFNEQYF.

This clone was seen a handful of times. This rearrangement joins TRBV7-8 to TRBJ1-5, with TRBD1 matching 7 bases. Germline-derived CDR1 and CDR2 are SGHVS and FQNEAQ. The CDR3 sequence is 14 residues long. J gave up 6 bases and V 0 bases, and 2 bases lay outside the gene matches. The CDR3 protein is CASSLAGGFQPQHF. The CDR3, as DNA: TGTGCCAGCAGCTTAGCAGGGGGCTTTCAGCCCCAGCATTTT. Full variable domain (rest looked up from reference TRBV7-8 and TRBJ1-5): GAGVSQSPRYKVAKRGQDVALRCDPISGHVSLFWYQQALGQGPEFLTYFQNEAQLDKSGLPSDRFFAERPEGSVSTLKIQRTQQEDSAVYLCASSLAGGFQPQHFGDGTRLSIL.

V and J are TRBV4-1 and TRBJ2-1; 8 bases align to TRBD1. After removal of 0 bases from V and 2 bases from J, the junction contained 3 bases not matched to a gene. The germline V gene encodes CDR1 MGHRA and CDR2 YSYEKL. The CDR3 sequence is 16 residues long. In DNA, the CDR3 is TGCGCCAGCAGCCAAGATCGGGACAGGACCTACAATGAGCAGTTCTTC. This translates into CASSQDRDRTYNEQFF.

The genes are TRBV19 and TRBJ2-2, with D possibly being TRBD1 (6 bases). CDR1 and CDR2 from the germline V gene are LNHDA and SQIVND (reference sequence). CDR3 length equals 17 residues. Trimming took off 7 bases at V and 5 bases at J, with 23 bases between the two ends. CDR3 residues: CASTLWGQGMGTGELFF. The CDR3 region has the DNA TGTGCCAGTACCCTTTGGGGGCAGGGTATGGGGACCGGGGAGCTGTTTTTT.

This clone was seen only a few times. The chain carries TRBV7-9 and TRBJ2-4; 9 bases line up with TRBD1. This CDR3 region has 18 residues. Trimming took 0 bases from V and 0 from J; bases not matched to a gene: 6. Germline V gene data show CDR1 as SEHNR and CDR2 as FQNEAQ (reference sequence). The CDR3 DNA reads TGTGCCAGCAGCTTAGCCCTGGACAGGGGAATAGCCAAAAACATTCAGTACTTC. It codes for CASSLALDRGIAKNIQYF.

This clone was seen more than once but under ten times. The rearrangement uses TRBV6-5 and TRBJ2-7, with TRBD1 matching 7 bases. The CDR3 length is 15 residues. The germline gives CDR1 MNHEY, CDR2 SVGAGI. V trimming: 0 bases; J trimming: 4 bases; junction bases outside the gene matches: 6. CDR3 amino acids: CASSYSTGTAYEQYF. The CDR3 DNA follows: TGTGCCAGCAGTTACTCCACCGGGACAGCTTACGAGCAGTACTTC.

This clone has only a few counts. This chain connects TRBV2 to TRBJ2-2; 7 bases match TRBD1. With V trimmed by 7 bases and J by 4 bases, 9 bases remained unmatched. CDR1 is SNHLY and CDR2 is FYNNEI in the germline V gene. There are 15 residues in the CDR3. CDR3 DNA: TGTGCCAGCACCAACCTGGGACAGAGCACCGGGGAGCTGTTTTTT. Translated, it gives CASTNLGQSTGELFF.

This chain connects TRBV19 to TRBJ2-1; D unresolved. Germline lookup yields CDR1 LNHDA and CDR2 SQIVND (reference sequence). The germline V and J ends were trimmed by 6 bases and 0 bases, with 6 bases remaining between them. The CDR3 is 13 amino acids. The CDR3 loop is CASRDSSYNEQFF. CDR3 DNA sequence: TGTGCCAGTAGAGATAGCTCCTACAATGAGCAGTTCTTC.

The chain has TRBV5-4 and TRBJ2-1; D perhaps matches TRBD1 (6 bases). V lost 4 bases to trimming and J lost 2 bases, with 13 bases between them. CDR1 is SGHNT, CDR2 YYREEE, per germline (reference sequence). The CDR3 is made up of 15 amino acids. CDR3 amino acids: CASSPSGQPYNEQFF. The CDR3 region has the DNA TGTGCCAGCAGCCCCTCAGGACAGCCCTACAATGAGCAGTTCTTC. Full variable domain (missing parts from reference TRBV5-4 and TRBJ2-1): ETGVTQSPTHLIKTRGQQVTLRCSSQSGHNTVSWYQQALGQGPQFIFQYYREEENGRGNFPPRFSGLQFPNYSSELNVNALELDDSALYLCASSPSGQPYNEQFFGPGTRLTVL.

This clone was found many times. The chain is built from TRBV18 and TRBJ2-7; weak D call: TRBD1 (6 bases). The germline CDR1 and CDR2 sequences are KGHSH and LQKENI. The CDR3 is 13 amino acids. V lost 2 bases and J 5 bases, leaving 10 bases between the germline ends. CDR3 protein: CASSPSRQDEQYF. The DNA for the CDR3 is TGTGCCAGCTCACCATCCAGACAGGACGAGCAGTACTTC.

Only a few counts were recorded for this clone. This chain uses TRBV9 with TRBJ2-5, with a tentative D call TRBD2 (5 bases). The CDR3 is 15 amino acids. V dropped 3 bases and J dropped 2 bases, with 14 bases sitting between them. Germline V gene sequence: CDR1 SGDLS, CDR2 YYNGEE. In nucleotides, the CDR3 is TGTGCCAGCAGCGCCGGGGTGGCCAGGCAAGAGACCCAGTACTTC. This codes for CASSAGVARQETQYF.

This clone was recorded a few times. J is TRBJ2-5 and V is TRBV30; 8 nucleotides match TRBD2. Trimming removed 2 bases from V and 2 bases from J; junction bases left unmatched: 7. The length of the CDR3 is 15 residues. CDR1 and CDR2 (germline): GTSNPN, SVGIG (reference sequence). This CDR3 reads CAWSRERGRQETQYF. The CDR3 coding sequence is TGTGCCTGGAGTCGAGAGCGGGGGAGACAAGAGACCCAGTACTTC.

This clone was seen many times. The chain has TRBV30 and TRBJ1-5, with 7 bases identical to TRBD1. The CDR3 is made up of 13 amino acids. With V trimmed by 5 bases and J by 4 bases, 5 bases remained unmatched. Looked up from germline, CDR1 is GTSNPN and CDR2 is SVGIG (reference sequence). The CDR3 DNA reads TGTGCCTGGGGCACGACAGGGAATCAGCCCCAGCATTTT. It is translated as CAWGTTGNQPQHF.

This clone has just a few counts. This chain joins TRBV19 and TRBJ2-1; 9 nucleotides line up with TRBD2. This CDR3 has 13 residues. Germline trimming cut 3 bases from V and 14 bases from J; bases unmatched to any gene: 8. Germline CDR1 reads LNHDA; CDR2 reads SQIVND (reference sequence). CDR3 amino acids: CASSMGPQRGEFF. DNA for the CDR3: TGTGCCAGTAGTATGGGGCCCCAGCGGGGGGAGTTCTTC.

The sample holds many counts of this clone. The CDR3 loop is CASRSQGKLFF. The CDR3 DNA sequence: TGTGCCAGCAGATCACAGGGAAAACTGTTTTTT. The chain uses TRBV11-2 and TRBJ1-4, with D possibly matching TRBD1 (6 bases). The CDR3 length is 11 residues. The germline V and J ends were trimmed by 6 bases and 10 bases, with 9 bases remaining between them. CDR1 and CDR2 from the germline V gene are SGHAT and FQNNGV.

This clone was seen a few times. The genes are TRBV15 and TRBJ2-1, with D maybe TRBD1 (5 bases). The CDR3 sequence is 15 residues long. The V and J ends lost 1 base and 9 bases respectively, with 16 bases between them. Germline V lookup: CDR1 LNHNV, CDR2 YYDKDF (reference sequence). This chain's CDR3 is CATSRGQPLFSEQFF. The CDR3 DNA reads TGTGCCACCAGCAGAGGACAGCCCTTATTCAGTGAGCAGTTCTTC.

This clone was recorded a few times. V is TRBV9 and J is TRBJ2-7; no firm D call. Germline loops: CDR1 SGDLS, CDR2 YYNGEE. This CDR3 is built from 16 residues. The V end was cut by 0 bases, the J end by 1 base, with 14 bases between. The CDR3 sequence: CASSVGPPQFSYEQYF. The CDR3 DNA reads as TGTGCCAGCAGCGTAGGTCCCCCCCAGTTTTCCTACGAGCAGTACTTC.

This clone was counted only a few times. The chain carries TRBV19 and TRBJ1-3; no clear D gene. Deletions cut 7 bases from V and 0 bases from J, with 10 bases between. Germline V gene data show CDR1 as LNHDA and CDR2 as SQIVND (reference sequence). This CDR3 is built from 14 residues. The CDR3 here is CASNIRHSGNTIYF. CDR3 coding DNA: TGTGCCAGTAACATACGCCACTCTGGAAACACCATATATTTT. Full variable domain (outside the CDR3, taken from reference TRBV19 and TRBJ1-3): DGGITQSPKYLFRKEGQNVTLSCEQNLNHDAMYWYRQDPGQGLRLIYYSQIVNDFQKGDIAEGYSVSREKKESFPLTVTSAQKNPTAFYLCASNIRHSGNTIYFGEGSWLTVV.

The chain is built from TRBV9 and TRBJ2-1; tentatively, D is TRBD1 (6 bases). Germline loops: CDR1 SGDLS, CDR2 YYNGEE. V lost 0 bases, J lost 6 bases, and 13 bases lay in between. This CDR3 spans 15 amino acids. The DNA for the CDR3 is TGTGCCAGCAGCGTAGGGACAGAACCCCTCAATGAGCAGTTCTTC. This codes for CASSVGTEPLNEQFF.

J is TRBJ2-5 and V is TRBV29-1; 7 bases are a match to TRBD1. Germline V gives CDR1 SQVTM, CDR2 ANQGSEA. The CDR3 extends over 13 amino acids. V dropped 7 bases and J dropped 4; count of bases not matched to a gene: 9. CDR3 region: CSAVTGAAETQYF. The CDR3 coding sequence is TGCAGCGCAGTAACAGGGGCGGCAGAGACCCAGTACTTC.

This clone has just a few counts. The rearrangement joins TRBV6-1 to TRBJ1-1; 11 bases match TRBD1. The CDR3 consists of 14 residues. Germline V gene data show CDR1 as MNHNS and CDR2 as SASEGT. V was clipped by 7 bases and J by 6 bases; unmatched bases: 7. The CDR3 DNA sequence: TGTGCCAGCAACCCGGGACAGGGGGTGGCTGAAGCTTTCTTT. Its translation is CASNPGQGVAEAFF.

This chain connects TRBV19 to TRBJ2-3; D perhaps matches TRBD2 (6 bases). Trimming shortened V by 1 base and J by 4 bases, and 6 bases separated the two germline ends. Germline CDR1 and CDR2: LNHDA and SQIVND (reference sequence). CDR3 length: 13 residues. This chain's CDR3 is CASSIGGADTQYF. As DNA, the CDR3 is TGTGCCAGTAGTATAGGGGGGGCAGATACGCAGTATTTT.

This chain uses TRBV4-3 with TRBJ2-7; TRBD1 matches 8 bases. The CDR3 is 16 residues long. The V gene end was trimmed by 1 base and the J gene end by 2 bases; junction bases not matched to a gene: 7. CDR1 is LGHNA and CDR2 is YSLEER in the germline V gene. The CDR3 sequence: CASSQALDRAAYEQYF. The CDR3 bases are TGCGCCAGCAGCCAAGCCCTGGACAGGGCGGCCTACGAGCAGTACTTC.

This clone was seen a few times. The CDR3 region is CASSLRDRVNEQFF. DNA for the CDR3: TGCGCCAGCAGCCTACGGGACAGGGTCAATGAGCAGTTCTTC. The chain joins TRBV4-1 to TRBJ2-1, with 9 bases lining up with TRBD1. V dropped 4 bases and J dropped 6; count of bases not matched to a gene: 4. This CDR3 has 14 residues. Germline-derived CDR1 and CDR2 are MGHRA and YSYEKL.

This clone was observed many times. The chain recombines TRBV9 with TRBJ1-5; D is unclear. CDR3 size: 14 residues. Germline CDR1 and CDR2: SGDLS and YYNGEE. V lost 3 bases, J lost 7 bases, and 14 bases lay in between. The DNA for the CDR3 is TGTGCCAGCAGCGCCCGTCCCGGGGAACAGCCCCAGCATTTT. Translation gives CASSARPGEQPQHF. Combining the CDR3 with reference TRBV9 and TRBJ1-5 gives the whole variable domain DSGVTQTPKHLITATGQRVTLRCSPRSGDLSVYWYQQSLDQGLQFLIQYYNGEERAKGNILERFSAQQFPDLHSELNLSSLELGDSALYFCASSARPGEQPQHFGDGTRLSIL.